These T cell receptor beta chains were read from a single sample in a study of shared clonotypes between healthy human individuals. Some clones are missing from TCRdb's copy, which holds only in-frame ones; the method was immunoSEQ multiplex PCR. This sample yields about 2.4 million clones, of which 93% are seen a single time; 0.36% belongs to the top ten. Sequencing input: naive CD4+ T cells from PBMCs. The source is a man between 18 and 35 years old in good health. Some clones in this sample may be carry-over from other donors' samples. CDR3s include the opening cysteine and the closing phenylalanine or tryptophan. A D gene is named only where the DNA matches it firmly. The size of a clone is reported for some rows only, either as once, few or many, or as a class for expanded clones.

J: TRBJ2-1
D: .
V: TRBV6-5
size: .
DNA: TGTGCCAGCAGTTCGATACAGGGCTTTAGGAATGAGCAGTTCTTC
CDR3: CASSSIQGFRNEQFF

J: TRBJ1-1
D: .
V: TRBV10-1
size: .
DNA: TGCGCCAGCAGTCCCGGCCGGGGGTACACTGAAGCTTTCTTT
CDR3: CASSPGRGYTEAFF

J: TRBJ2-3
D: .
V: TRBV7-8
size: .
DNA: TGTGCCAGCACCGCCCAGATTCATATGGGGGTATTGGATACGCAGTATTTT
CDR3: CASTAQIHMGVLDTQYF

J: TRBJ1-4
D: .
V: TRBV4-1
size: .
DNA: TGCGCCAGCAGCCAAGAAGTGCGGGGGACCGGACGTGAAAAACTGTTTTTT
CDR3: CASSQEVRGTGREKLFF

J: TRBJ2-5
D: .
V: TRBV28
size: .
DNA: TGTGCCAGCAGCCCCCGGCCTTCGGAGACCCAGTACTTC
CDR3: CASSPRPSETQYF

J: TRBJ1-5
D: .
V: TRBV27
size: .
DNA: TGTGCCAGCAGTTTGGCGGGCAGCAATCAGCCCCAGCATTTT
CDR3: CASSLAGSNQPQHF

J: TRBJ2-2
D: .
V: TRBV5-1
size: .
DNA: TGCGCCAGCAGCTCGAATTCGGGGGAGAGCGGGGAGCTGTTTTTT
CDR3: CASSSNSGESGELFF

J: TRBJ2-5
D: .
V: TRBV5-1
size: .
DNA: TGCGCCAGCAGCTTGGCCGGTACAGGCCAAGAGACCCAGTACTTC
CDR3: CASSLAGTGQETQYF

J: TRBJ2-6
D: TRBD1
V: TRBV7-3
size: .
DNA: TGTGCCAGCAGCTCCGACAGGGGGGAGGTCTCTGGGGCCAACGTCCTGACTTTC
CDR3: CASSSDRGEVSGANVLTF

J: TRBJ2-1
D: TRBD2
V: TRBV5-1
size: .
DNA: TGCGCCAGCAGCTTGGACCTAGCGGGATACAATGAGCAGTTCTTC
CDR3: CASSLDLAGYNEQFF

J: TRBJ2-7
D: .
V: TRBV10-1
size: few
DNA: TGCGCCAGCAGTGAGTCACCTTCCTACGAGCAGTACTTC
CDR3: CASSESPSYEQYF

J: TRBJ2-7
D: TRBD2
V: TRBV29-1
size: .
DNA: TGCAGCGTCGTTAGCGGGTACGAGCAGTACTTC
CDR3: CSVVSGYEQYF

J: TRBJ2-5
D: .
V: TRBV6-1
size: .
DNA: TGTGCCAGCAGGCCCCCGGGACTCCAAGAGACCCAGTACTTC
CDR3: CASRPPGLQETQYF

J: TRBJ2-3
D: .
V: TRBV6-5
size: .
DNA: TGTGCCAGTCGCGGACTTATCACAGATACGCAGTATTTT
CDR3: CASRGLITDTQYF

J: TRBJ1-1
D: TRBD1
V: TRBV6-5
size: .
DNA: TGTGCCAGCCAGCGAAACAGGGGGGTCACTGAAGCTTTCTTT
CDR3: CASQRNRGVTEAFF

J: TRBJ2-7
D: .
V: TRBV5-1
size: few
DNA: TGCGCCAGCAGCTTGGGGGACACCTCCTACGAGCAGTACTTC
CDR3: CASSLGDTSYEQYF

J: TRBJ1-2
D: .
V: TRBV7-9
size: .
DNA: TGTGCCAGCAGCTTAGCCGGGACGGCCTATGGCTACACCTTC
CDR3: CASSLAGTAYGYTF

J: TRBJ2-1
D: TRBD2
V: TRBV5-1
size: .
DNA: TGCGCCAGCAGGGGGACTAGCGGGAGAAATGAGCAGTTCTTC
CDR3: CASRGTSGRNEQFF

J: TRBJ1-1
D: .
V: TRBV6-5
size: .
DNA: TGTGCCAGCAGGCGGACGGCGAACACTGAAGCTTTCTTT
CDR3: CASRRTANTEAFF

J: TRBJ2-2
D: TRBD1
V: TRBV5-1
size: .
DNA: TGCGCCAGCAGCTTGGGCCCACAGGGGGCGAACACCGGGGAGCTGTTTTTT
CDR3: CASSLGPQGANTGELFF

J: TRBJ1-2
D: TRBD1
V: TRBV7-2
size: .
DNA: TGTGCCAGCAGCTCACAGGGGGCCCGGCTTGGTTGGTATGGCTACACCTTC
CDR3: CASSSQGARLGWYGYTF

J: TRBJ2-7
D: .
V: TRBV28
size: once
DNA: TGTGCCAGCGGGTCCGAGCAGTACTTC
CDR3: CASGSEQYF

J: TRBJ1-1
D: .
V: TRBV6-5
size: .
DNA: TGTGCCAGCAGTTACCTTTGGCAGCTTGAAGCTTTCTTT
CDR3: CASSYLWQLEAFF

J: TRBJ2-7
D: TRBD2
V: TRBV25-1
size: .
DNA: TGTGCCAGCAGTGAACTAGCGGGAGGTAGGGGTGGTTCTCACGAGCAGTACTTC
CDR3: CASSELAGGRGGSHEQYF

J: TRBJ2-5
D: .
V: TRBV7-2
size: .
DNA: TGTGCCAGCAGCTTTCAGGGAGGCCAAGAGACCCAGTACTTC
CDR3: CASSFQGGQETQYF

J: TRBJ1-2
D: .
V: TRBV4-3
size: .
DNA: TGCGCCAGCAGCCAAGAATCCGGTTCCAACTATGGCTACACCTTC
CDR3: CASSQESGSNYGYTF

J: TRBJ2-7
D: .
V: TRBV15
size: .
DNA: TGTGCCACCAGCAGAGATCTCCGGGAAGGGTGGAATGTTTCGTACGAGCAGTACTTC
CDR3: CATSRDLREGWNVSYEQYF

J: TRBJ2-1
D: TRBD2
V: TRBV19
size: .
DNA: TGTGCCAGCCGGGGGGGGCTGGCCCACAATGAGCAGTTCTTC
CDR3: CASRGGLAHNEQFF

J: TRBJ2-3
D: TRBD2
V: TRBV18
size: .
DNA: TGTGCCAGCTCACCGTCCCAACTAGCGGGAGGGCATACGCAGTATTTT
CDR3: CASSPSQLAGGHTQYF

J: TRBJ2-5
D: .
V: TRBV5-1
size: .
DNA: TGCGCCAGCAGCTCGTTAGACACCCAAGAGACCCAGTACTTC
CDR3: CASSSLDTQETQYF

J: TRBJ2-1
D: .
V: TRBV6-6
size: .
DNA: TGTGCCAGCAGCCTAATTAATGAGCAGTTCTTC
CDR3: CASSLINEQFF

J: TRBJ2-7
D: TRBD1
V: TRBV7-2
size: once
DNA: TGTGCCAGCAGCTCCGACAGGGGACGCTCCTACGAGCAGTACTTC
CDR3: CASSSDRGRSYEQYF

J: TRBJ2-3
D: .
V: TRBV5-1
size: .
DNA: TGCGCCAGCAGCGAGGGCCTCGATGGCACAGATACGCAGTATTTT
CDR3: CASSEGLDGTDTQYF

J: TRBJ1-1
D: .
V: TRBV2
size: .
DNA: TGTGCCAGCAGTGCCCGGGACACCCACACTGAAGCTTTCTTT
CDR3: CASSARDTHTEAFF

J: TRBJ2-7
D: .
V: TRBV21-1
size: .
DNA: TGTGCCAGCAGCAAAACGTATTACGAGCAGTACTTC
CDR3: CASSKTYYEQYF

J: TRBJ2-3
D: .
V: TRBV30
size: .
DNA: TGTGCCTGGAGTGGACAAAGAGATACGCAGTATTTT
CDR3: CAWSGQRDTQYF

J: TRBJ2-1
D: TRBD1
V: TRBV12-5
size: .
DNA: TGTGCTAGTGGGCCCGCCCCGGGACAGAGCTCCTACAATGAGCAGTTCTTC
CDR3: CASGPAPGQSSYNEQFF

J: TRBJ1-5
D: .
V: TRBV5-5
size: .
DNA: TGTGCCAGCAGCTTGCGGGGAGATGGCAATCAGCCCCAGCATTTT
CDR3: CASSLRGDGNQPQHF

J: TRBJ1-2
D: TRBD1
V: TRBV6-1
size: .
DNA: TGTGCCAGCAGTGTAACAGGGGGCTATGGCTACACCTTC
CDR3: CASSVTGGYGYTF

J: TRBJ2-1
D: .
V: TRBV7-2
size: .
DNA: TGTGCCAGCAGTTTAGGGGACCCAAGGGGCTCCTACAATGAGCAGTTCTTC
CDR3: CASSLGDPRGSYNEQFF

J: TRBJ2-5
D: TRBD2
V: TRBV7-2
size: .
DNA: TGTGCCAGCAGCCCACAACCGGGACTAGCGGGGGGGGTGACCCAGTACTTC
CDR3: CASSPQPGLAGGVTQYF

J: TRBJ2-1
D: TRBD1
V: TRBV7-3
size: once
DNA: TGTGCCAGCAGCCTCACAGGGGGCGGATCCTACAATGAGCAGTTCTTC
CDR3: CASSLTGGGSYNEQFF

J: TRBJ2-6
D: .
V: TRBV28
size: .
DNA: TGTGCCAGCAGTTTGGGGTCGGGGGCCAACGTCCTGACTTTC
CDR3: CASSLGSGANVLTF

J: TRBJ2-5
D: TRBD1
V: TRBV5-4
size: .
DNA: TGTGCCAGCAGTTCTCCGGGACAGTCAGAGACCCAGTACTTC
CDR3: CASSSPGQSETQYF

J: TRBJ2-7
D: .
V: TRBV5-1
size: .
DNA: TGCGCCAGCAGCTTGGAGTCAGTCCCCTACGAGCAGTACTTC
CDR3: CASSLESVPYEQYF

J: TRBJ2-7
D: .
V: TRBV5-1
size: .
DNA: TGCGCCAGCAGCCCACCGGGCACCCAATCCTACGAGCAGTACTTC
CDR3: CASSPPGTQSYEQYF

J: TRBJ1-3
D: .
V: TRBV6-1
size: .
DNA: TGTGCCAGCAGCTCAAATTCTGGAAACACCATATATTTT
CDR3: CASSSNSGNTIYF